These T cell receptor beta chains were read from a single sample in a study of human T cells and chemical hapten exposure. Using its own MiXCR run on the RACE reads, TCRdb lists one record per CDR3 protein. The sample has under 400,000 distinct CDR3 sequences; roughly 5.3% are singletons. Sequenced material: whole blood, taken in connection with sensitization to the hapten diphenylcyclopropenone (DPC). These TCRs come from a woman between 50 and 59 years old with alopecia areata. Some clones in this sample may be carry-over from other donors' samples. The CDR3 runs from the conserved cysteine through the conserved F or W.

>TRBJ1-6|TRBV15
CATSRGTFSNSPLHF
>TRBJ1-1|TRBV29-1
CSVSWGFTGGNTEAFF
>TRBJ2-3|TRBV29-1
CSVDGIPDSSTDTQYF
>TRBJ1-1|TRBV5-6
CASSFKGPNTEAFF
>TRBJ2-3|TRBV20-1
CSARFQQADTQYF
>TRBJ2-5|TRBV28
CASSPGMLYQETQYF
>TRBJ1-1|TRBV12-3/TRBV12-4
CASSLDGGLQAFF
>TRBJ2-2|TRBV12-3/TRBV12-4
CASIIENTGELFF
>TRBJ2-5|TRBV7-9
CASSPLVGGDFQETQYF
>TRBJ2-7|TRBV14
CASSPAEGANFYEQYF
>TRBJ1-1|TRBV14
CASSQDWQATEAFF
>TRBJ2-6|TRBV6-2/TRBV6-3
CASSFPAGSYSGANVLTF
>TRBJ2-7|TRBV6-5
CASSPGQVYSYEQYF
>TRBJ1-6|TRBV5-1
CASSLSPQTRDSPLHF
>TRBJ2-3|TRBV18
CASSPYAQTGPTDTQYF
>TRBJ1-2|TRBV20-1
CSALDRVSNYGYTF
>TRBJ2-3|TRBV3-1
CASSSAGTYTQYF
>TRBJ1-1|TRBV13
CASSLDPAGLTEAFF
>TRBJ2-1|TRBV6-6
CASSGASGSFVDEQFF
>TRBJ2-3|TRBV13
CASSFPTGSGTDTQYF
>TRBJ1-1|TRBV11-2
CASSSAGGSPEAFF
>TRBJ2-3|TRBV5-1
CASSLVGRNRDESDTQYF
>TRBJ2-3|TRBV7-2
CASSTLAGGQDTQYF
>TRBJ2-2|TRBV20-1
CSARGREPLGELFF
>TRBJ2-6|TRBV5-1
CASSPLLTGSGANVLTF
>TRBJ2-5|TRBV4-1
CASSQDVDLGQYF
>TRBJ2-3|TRBV13
CASSLDPTDTQYF
>TRBJ1-2|TRBV12-3/TRBV12-4
CASSRLGGYGYTF
>TRBJ1-1|TRBV6-2/TRBV6-3
CASRQQGMNTEAFF
>TRBJ1-5|TRBV6-6
CASSYSGGNQPQHF
>TRBJ2-3|TRBV27
CASGRAADTQYF
>TRBJ2-5|TRBV7-2
CASSFIRAAQETQYF
>TRBJ2-7|TRBV29-1
CSVGRRGGAGYEQYF
>TRBJ2-1|TRBV24-1
CATSDSARTSGILVGANEQFF
>TRBJ1-1|TRBV10-3
CAISENGMNTEAFF
>TRBJ2-7|TRBV6-5
CASKTSYEQYF
>TRBJ2-7|TRBV11-1
CASSSIGQVSSYEQYF
>TRBJ1-1|TRBV14
CASSQRQGITTGTEAFF
>TRBJ1-1|TRBV5-4
CASSLPGARTEAFF
>TRBJ1-3|TRBV2
CASRPPRDTIYF
>TRBJ1-1|TRBV18
CASSPGRTVSNTEAFF
>TRBJ2-3|TRBV9
CASSVEGAPPDTQYF
>TRBJ2-1|TRBV18
CASSATSAPNEQFF
>TRBJ2-3|TRBV4-1
CASSQDGLTDTQYF
>TRBJ2-7|TRBV9
CASSVGGGGASEQYF
>TRBJ2-7|TRBV27
CASSLSLAGEQYF
>TRBJ2-7|TRBV4-3
CASSQGQGREQYF
>TRBJ1-2|TRBV20-1
CSAVTVTGYYGYTF
>TRBJ1-5|TRBV6-6
CASSAGTGGSNQPQHF
>TRBJ2-1|TRBV20-1
CSARDGAGRGYEQFF
>TRBJ2-3|TRBV27
CASSLRLARGDTQYF
>TRBJ2-4|TRBV18
CASSPGTALVKNIQYF
>TRBJ1-1|TRBV12-3/TRBV12-4
CASSSTAEAFF
>TRBJ2-7|TRBV28
CASGLAGYEQYF